A selection of T cell receptor beta chains follows, all from one sample in a study of T-cell memory formation after mild COVID-19. TCRdb processed the 5' RACE reads anew with MiXCR; each CDR3 protein has one entry. The sample includes 290,000 or so distinct CDR3 sequences, roughly a fifth of them seen just once. Sequencing was carried out using PBMCs or a T cell subset sorted from them (not recorded which). These receptors were collected from a man aged 18 to 30 who had mild COVID-19 (a few samples of this study predate the infection). Cell type and time point are not known. Each CDR3 is given with its conserved first and last residue. The D gene is left open where the match is weak. A row's size may be missing; if present it is once, few, many or a size class.

TRBV7-9	TRBJ2-3	few	TRBD2	CASSSTSGGTYTQYF	TGTGCCAGCAGCTCGACTAGCGGGGGCACCTATACGCAGTATTTT
TRBV24-1	TRBJ2-5	NA	NA	CATSDADGLPQETQYF	TGTGCCACCAGTGATGCGGATGGACTACCTCAAGAGACCCAGTACTTC
TRBV5-1	TRBJ1-6	many	NA	CASSLEGITNSPLHF	TGCGCCAGCAGCTTGGAGGGAATTACTAATTCACCCCTCCACTTT
TRBV5-1	TRBJ1-1	NA	NA	CASSSNTGNMNTEAFF	TGCGCCAGCAGCTCCAACACAGGGAACATGAACACTGAAGCTTTCTTT
TRBV5-1	TRBJ2-5	once	TRBD1	CASSVMDRGETQYF	TGCGCCAGCAGCGTTATGGACAGGGGGGAGACCCAGTACTTC
TRBV12-3/TRBV12-4	TRBJ1-5	few	NA	CASSLGSRRNQPQHF	TGTGCCAGCAGTTTAGGCAGCCGGCGCAATCAGCCCCAGCATTTT
TRBV5-1	TRBJ1-2	few	NA	CASSRAGDDYGYTF	TGCGCCAGCAGCCGTGCCGGGGACGACTATGGCTACACCTTC
TRBV12-3/TRBV12-4	TRBJ2-2	NA	TRBD2	CASGGETPNTGELFF	TGTGCCAGCGGGGGGGAAACACCGAACACCGGGGAGCTGTTTTTT
TRBV2	TRBJ1-1	many	NA	CASGKGTEAFF	TGTGCCAGTGGGAAAGGCACTGAAGCTTTCTTT
TRBV2	TRBJ2-3	many	NA	CASQWDPISDTQYF	TGTGCCAGCCAGTGGGACCCTATTTCAGATACGCAGTATTTT
TRBV4-1	TRBJ1-5	NA	NA	CASSKRAYSNQPQHF	TGCGCCAGCAGCAAACGGGCGTATAGCAATCAGCCCCAGCATTTT